Listed below are T cell receptor beta chains from one sample, sequenced in a study of T-cell memory formation after mild COVID-19. TCRdb analysed the 5' RACE reads with MiXCR anew, one entry per CDR3 protein. The sample yields 400,000 to 500,000 distinct CDR3 sequences, less than 25% seen once. The sequencing sample was made of PBMCs or a T cell subset sorted from them (not recorded which). The source of these receptors is an adult woman who had mild COVID-19 (a few samples of this study predate the infection). Cell type and time point are not known. CDR3s include the opening cysteine and the closing phenylalanine or tryptophan. The D gene is left open where the match is weak. The size of a clone is reported for some rows only, either as once, few or many, or as a class for expanded clones.

CDR3nt | CDR3aa | v_gene | abundance | j_gene | d_gene
TGCAGCGTTAGGGGCAGGGGGTTTGTGGATTCCTACAATGAGCAGTTCTTC | CSVRGRGFVDSYNEQFF | TRBV29-1 | few | TRBJ2-1 | TRBD1
TGTGCCAGCAGTTACCGGGCAGAAGGGGAAGCTTTCTTT | CASSYRAEGEAFF | TRBV6-5 | - | TRBJ1-1 | -
TGTGCCAGCAGCCAAGTAGACCGGGTCCGAGCTGAAGCTTTCTTT | CASSQVDRVRAEAFF | TRBV14 | - | TRBJ1-1 | -
TGTGCCAGCAGCTTAGGTGGAGAGCAGTCCTACGAGCAGTACTTC | CASSLGGEQSYEQYF | TRBV7-6 | - | TRBJ2-7 | -
TGTGCCAGCAGCCTTTGGGCCTCCTACGAGCAGTACTTC | CASSLWASYEQYF | TRBV11-2 | once | TRBJ2-7 | -
TGTGCCAGCAGCCAAGTAGCACAAGAGACCCAGTACTTC | CASSQVAQETQYF | TRBV3-1 | - | TRBJ2-5 | -
TGTGCCACCAGTGATTCCGGGACTAGCTTGGAGACCCAGTACTTC | CATSDSGTSLETQYF | TRBV24-1 | - | TRBJ2-5 | TRBD2
TGCAGCGTTGCGACTAGCGGGGGACCACAAGAGACCCAGTACTTC | CSVATSGGPQETQYF | TRBV29-1 | few | TRBJ2-5 | TRBD2
TGTGCCAGCAGTGAAGCGGTCCCGGGGGGCCGGTATAGCAATCAGCCCCAGCATTTT | CASSEAVPGGRYSNQPQHF | TRBV6-1 | few | TRBJ1-5 | -
TGTGCCAGCAGCTTAACGGGGAGATCCTCCTACGAGCAGTACTTC | CASSLTGRSSYEQYF | TRBV7-2 | - | TRBJ2-7 | -
TGTGCCAGCAGCGTAGATGGGACAGGTAGCACAGATACGCAGTATTTT | CASSVDGTGSTDTQYF | TRBV9 | - | TRBJ2-3 | TRBD1
TGTGCCAGCAGTGCTAGCGGGAGGGGGCATGAGCAGTTCTTC | CASSASGRGHEQFF | TRBV12-3/TRBV12-4 | few | TRBJ2-1 | TRBD2
TGTGCCAGCAGGGGCACAGGGGACGTGGCCGGGGAGCTGTTTTTT | CASRGTGDVAGELFF | TRBV2 | - | TRBJ2-2 | TRBD1
TGTGCCAGCTCACCACCGAGCACAGGTTACGGGGAGCTGTTTTTT | CASSPPSTGYGELFF | TRBV18 | few | TRBJ2-2 | -
TGTGCCAGCAGCTTAGTTCGACTAGGCCTCAATGAGCAGTTCTTC | CASSLVRLGLNEQFF | TRBV7-8 | - | TRBJ2-1 | -
TGTGCCAGCAGCTTTCGGGTACGGAGTAACACCGGGGAGCTGTTTTTT | CASSFRVRSNTGELFF | TRBV5-6 | few | TRBJ2-2 | -
TGCAGTGCCAGCACGGGTAGCTCCTACGAGCAGTACTTC | CSASTGSSYEQYF | TRBV20-1 | - | TRBJ2-7 | -
TGTGCCAGCAGTTTAGACAGTTGGGGGACTGAAGCTTTCTTT | CASSLDSWGTEAFF | TRBV12-3/TRBV12-4 | few | TRBJ1-1 | -
TGCAGTGCTCAGGCAACTAATGAAAAACTGTTTTTT | CSAQATNEKLFF | TRBV20-1 | - | TRBJ1-4 | -
TGCGCCAGCAGCTGGACTAGCGGGAGCGAGGTCGGGGAGCTGTTTTTT | CASSWTSGSEVGELFF | TRBV10-2 | - | TRBJ2-2 | TRBD2
TGTGCCAGCAGCGTAGGATCAGAGACCCAGTACTTC | CASSVGSETQYF | TRBV9 | - | TRBJ2-5 | -
TGTGCCAGCAGCTTAGGAAGGACAGCAACTAATGAAAAACTGTTTTTT | CASSLGRTATNEKLFF | TRBV11-3 | - | TRBJ1-4 | -
TGTGCCAGCCTTCTAGGGGGGCTCGGCTCCTACAATGAGCAGTTCTTC | CASLLGGLGSYNEQFF | TRBV11-2 | - | TRBJ2-1 | -
TGTGCCAGCAGCTCGTTGGAGGGAATCCGCCTCTACGAGCAGTACTTC | CASSSLEGIRLYEQYF | TRBV5-5 | many | TRBJ2-7 | -
TGTGCCAGCAGAATAGTCTCCTACAATGAGCAGTTCTTC | CASRIVSYNEQFF | TRBV6-1 | few | TRBJ2-1 | -
TGTGCCAGCAGAAGTGGGACTAGCGGGGGGTACGAGCAGTACTTC | CASRSGTSGGYEQYF | TRBV2 | - | TRBJ2-7 | TRBD2
TGTGCCAGCAGGCCTACAGGGGGCGGAGAATACAATGAGCAGTTCTTC | CASRPTGGGEYNEQFF | TRBV12-3/TRBV12-4 | - | TRBJ2-1 | TRBD1
TGCGCCAGCAGCTTGATCAGACTAGCGGGGAGGGAAGATACGCAGTATTTT | CASSLIRLAGREDTQYF | TRBV5-1 | many | TRBJ2-3 | TRBD2
TGCAGTGCTAGAGATGAGGGTCCCTATGGCTACACCTTC | CSARDEGPYGYTF | TRBV20-1 | many | TRBJ1-2 | -
TGTGCCAGCAGCCAAGACCCCACGATAAGAGGGTTAACTTTCTTT | CASSQDPTIRGLTFF | TRBV4-2 | - | TRBJ1-1 | -
TGTGCCAGCAGCTCGGAGGGGGGGCGCACAGATACGCAGTATTTT | CASSSEGGRTDTQYF | TRBV5-6 | few | TRBJ2-3 | -
TGCGCCAGCAGCCCAAGGTCCGGGACAGATGATCAGCCCCAGCATTTT | CASSPRSGTDDQPQHF | TRBV4-1 | - | TRBJ1-5 | TRBD1
TGCAGCGTTGCCCTAAACTATGGCTACACCTTC | CSVALNYGYTF | TRBV29-1 | - | TRBJ1-2 | -
TGCAGCGCTAGACAGGGGGCGCAGACCGGGGAGCTGTTTTTT | CSARQGAQTGELFF | TRBV29-1 | many | TRBJ2-2 | TRBD1
TGCGCCAGCAGCTTGGCCAATCGGCGAGATACGCAGTATTTT | CASSLANRRDTQYF | TRBV5-1 | few | TRBJ2-3 | -
TGTGCCAGCAGCCAAGATCTAGCGGGGGAAAGCACAGATACGCAGTATTTT | CASSQDLAGESTDTQYF | TRBV4-2 | few | TRBJ2-3 | TRBD2
TGTGCCAGCAGTGACGTCCGGGGGGACGAGCAGTACTTC | CASSDVRGDEQYF | TRBV6-5 | - | TRBJ2-7 | TRBD2
TGTGCCTGGGAAGCGGGGGGAGGGAAAGATACGCAGTATTTT | CAWEAGGGKDTQYF | TRBV30 | - | TRBJ2-3 | TRBD2
TGTGCCAGCAGCTACAAATTAGGCGACTATGGCTACACCTTC | CASSYKLGDYGYTF | TRBV5-6 | few | TRBJ1-2 | -
TGTGCCAGCCAGATATCTGGGCCGGGAGGGGAAGCTTTCTTT | CASQISGPGGEAFF | TRBV2 | few | TRBJ1-1 | -
TGCAGTGCTAGAGGGGACAGGGTAAGCACTGAAGCTTTCTTT | CSARGDRVSTEAFF | TRBV20-1 | many | TRBJ1-1 | TRBD1
TGTGCCAGCAGCTCACCGAAGGGACAGGACACCGGGGAGCTGTTTTTT | CASSSPKGQDTGELFF | TRBV7-9 | few | TRBJ2-2 | TRBD1